This entry lists 32 T cell receptor beta chains sequenced from one sample in a study of cytotoxic CD8 clonotypes in ibrutinib-treated CLL. Repertoires were generated with immunoSEQ multiplex PCR, while TCRdb's copy carries only in-frame clones and drops some. Of about 200,000 clones listed, around 75% are singletons. Sample: PBMCs, taken after 12 months of ibrutinib treatment. The receptors were gathered from a human donor with chronic lymphocytic leukemia.

The CDR3 region is CASSLDRLGYTF. CDR3 sequence (DNA): TGCGCCAGCAGCTTGGACAGGCTCGGCTACACCTTC. The V gene is TRBV5-1, the J gene TRBJ1-2; possibly TRBD1 for D (5 bases). V was clipped by 0 bases and J by 8 bases, with 8 bases between them. Germline loops: CDR1 SGHRS, CDR2 YFSETQ. The CDR3 covers 12 residues.

This chain connects TRBV29-1 to TRBJ2-7; D remains unclear. This CDR3 spans 11 amino acids. V lost 5 bases and J 2 bases, leaving 7 bases between the germline ends. Germline V gives CDR1 SQVTM, CDR2 ANQGSEA. CDR3 residues: CSVFQAYEQYF. The CDR3 DNA reads TGCAGCGTTTTCCAGGCCTACGAGCAGTACTTC.

This chain uses TRBV29-1 with TRBJ1-2; D unresolved. The CDR3 runs 12 residues. Trimming stripped 4 bases from V and 4 bases from J, with 10 bases between. Germline V gene data show CDR1 as SQVTM and CDR2 as ANQGSEA. The CDR3 reads CSVARSSYGYTF. DNA of the CDR3: TGCAGCGTTGCCAGGTCCTCCTATGGCTACACCTTC.

The genes are TRBV30 and TRBJ1-4; no definite D call. There are 14 residues in the CDR3. V was cut by 0 bases and J by 4 bases, with 9 bases left in between. Germline assignment: CDR1 GTSNPN and CDR2 SVGIG (reference sequence). The CDR3 DNA sequence: TGTGCCTGGAGTGTAGATTCCGGTAATGAAAAACTGTTTTTT. Residues: CAWSVDSGNEKLFF.

This chain uses TRBV19 with TRBJ2-7; TRBD2 is a possible D gene (5 bases). Trimming removed 2 bases at V and 6 bases at J, with 14 bases between. The CDR3 has 14 residues. From germline, CDR1 is LNHDA and CDR2 SQIVND (reference sequence). CDR3 sequence (DNA): TGTGCCAGTAGTATAAGCGGCCGATGGCTCGAGCAGTACTTC. This gives the protein CASSISGRWLEQYF. Looking up the rest from reference TRBV19 and TRBJ2-7 gives the full variable domain: DGGITQSPKYLFRKEGQNVTLSCEQNLNHDAMYWYRQDPGQGLRLIYYSQIVNDFQKGDIAEGYSVSREKKESFPLTVTSAQKNPTAFYLCASSISGRWLEQYFGPGTRLTVT.

V is TRBV9 and J is TRBJ2-3; D is possibly TRBD2 (6 bases). Germline CDR1 is SGDLS and CDR2 is YYNGEE. The CDR3 extends over 15 amino acids. Trimming left V 2 bases short and J 6 bases short, with 16 bases between. CDR3 sequence: CASSVEGLPADTQYF. CDR3 bases: TGTGCCAGCAGCGTGGAGGGACTCCCGGCGGATACGCAGTATTTT.

The chain couples TRBV7-2 to TRBJ2-7; no definite D call. Germline V gene sequence: CDR1 SGHTA, CDR2 FQGNSA. V lost 0 bases and J 6 bases, leaving 15 bases between the germline ends. The CDR3 has 15 residues. CDR3 residues: CASSLATATTVEQYF. The CDR3 nucleotides read TGTGCCAGCAGCTTAGCCACGGCCACGACGGTCGAGCAGTACTTC. Combining the CDR3 with reference TRBV7-2 and TRBJ2-7 gives the whole variable domain GAGVSQSPSNKVTEKGKDVELRCDPISGHTALYWYRQSLGQGLEFLIYFQGNSAPDKSGLPSDRFSAERTGGSVSTLTIQRTQQEDSAVYLCASSLATATTVEQYFGPGTRLTVT.

The genes are TRBV6-5 and TRBJ1-2, with 8 bases that match TRBD1. This CDR3 has 14 residues. From germline, CDR1 is MNHEY and CDR2 SVGAGI. V was clipped by 4 bases and J by 6 bases; unmatched bases: 7. CDR3 sequence: CASSSPGQGHGYTF. The CDR3, as DNA: TGTGCCAGCAGTTCCCCCGGACAGGGACATGGCTACACCTTC.

This chain connects TRBV2 to TRBJ2-7, with D hard to call. Germline CDR1 is SNHLY and CDR2 is FYNNEI. Trimming stripped 6 bases from V and 3 bases from J, with 15 bases between. The CDR3 runs 14 residues. CDR3 in DNA: TGTGCCAGCAGGGACCGCCAGCCAAGCTACGAGCAGTACTTC. It is translated as CASRDRQPSYEQYF. The variable domain in full, with the rest retrieved from reference TRBV2 and TRBJ2-7, is EPEVTQTPSHQVTQMGQEVILRCVPISNHLYFYWYRQILGQKVEFLVSFYNNEISEKSEIFDDQFSVERPDGSNFTLKIRSTKLEDSAMYFCASRDRQPSYEQYFGPGTRLTVT.

Only one count was recorded for this clone. V is TRBV19 and J is TRBJ1-5, with a tentative D call TRBD1 (6 bases). This CDR3 region has 16 residues. CDR1 LNHDA and CDR2 SQIVND come from the germline V gene (reference sequence). Trimming left V 4 bases short and J 2 bases short, with 15 bases between. The CDR3 region has the DNA TGTGCCAGTAGTAAGGGGGGGGCCAGGCGCAATCAGCCCCAGCATTTT. This translates into CASSKGGARRNQPQHF.

V usage is TRBV29-1 and J usage is TRBJ2-7; TRBD1 aligns across 7 bases. There are 15 residues in the CDR3. Germline CDR1 and CDR2: SQVTM and ANQGSEA. With 5 bases clipped from V and 2 bases from J, the junction kept 12 bases outside the gene matches. CDR3 sequence: CSVILPDRLPYEQYF. The CDR3 DNA is TGCAGCGTTATTCTTCCGGACAGGCTGCCCTACGAGCAGTACTTC.

The genes are TRBV10-3 and TRBJ1-6; a weak D match, TRBD1 (6 bases). Germline CDR1 is ENHRY and CDR2 is SYGVKD. The CDR3 loop spans 14 amino acids. V lost 7 bases and J 4 bases, leaving 11 bases between the germline ends. The CDR3 nucleotides read TGTGCCATCACAAGGGACAAATATAATTCACCCCTCCACTTT. The encoded protein is CAITRDKYNSPLHF.

The chain joins TRBV11-2 to TRBJ2-2; 10 bases are shared with TRBD1. Germline V gene data show CDR1 as SGHAT and CDR2 as FQNNGV. V shed 4 bases and J 2 bases; nucleotides not matched to a gene: 7. The CDR3 contains 17 residues. This CDR3 is CASSWPGQGLNTGELFF. DNA for the CDR3: TGTGCCAGCAGCTGGCCGGGACAGGGGCTAAACACCGGGGAGCTGTTTTTT. Full variable domain (rest looked up from reference TRBV11-2 and TRBJ2-2): EAGVAQSPRYKIIEKRQSVAFWCNPISGHATLYWYQQILGQGPKLLIQFQNNGVVDDSQLPKDRFSAERLKGVDSTLKIQPAKLEDSAVYLCASSWPGQGLNTGELFFGEGSRLTVL.

The J gene is TRBJ2-2, the V gene TRBV5-1, with D maybe TRBD2 (5 bases). The CDR3 runs to 15 residues. Germline lookup yields CDR1 SGHRS and CDR2 YFSETQ. The V end lost 2 bases, the J end lost 4 bases, and 12 bases lay between the germline ends. CDR3 amino acids: CASSLAWRVTGELFF. CDR3 coding DNA: TGCGCCAGCAGCTTAGCTTGGCGGGTCACCGGGGAGCTGTTTTTT.

The rearrangement uses TRBV6-5 and TRBJ1-5; tentative D call: TRBD1 (5 bases). Germline values: CDR1 MNHEY, CDR2 SVGAGI. CDR3 length: 12 amino acids. The ends were cut back, 6 bases at V and 9 bases at J, with 12 bases in the middle. The CDR3 DNA follows: TGTGCCAGCAGAACAGGAACCCGGCCCCAGCATTTT. Encoded protein: CASRTGTRPQHF.

The chain employs TRBV2 and TRBJ2-7, with TRBD1 matching 8 bases. Germline V lookup: CDR1 SNHLY, CDR2 FYNNEI. V gave up 1 base and J gave up 7 bases; unmatched junction bases: 12. The CDR3 is made up of 16 amino acids. Written as DNA, the CDR3 is TGTGCCAGCAGTGAAGGAGTAGGACAGGGTGGGTGGGAGCAGTACTTC. Its protein product is CASSEGVGQGGWEQYF.

This clone was detected a few times. This rearrangement joins TRBV4-1 to TRBJ1-6, with a tentative D call TRBD1 (6 bases). CDR1 and CDR2 from the germline V gene are MGHRA and YSYEKL. This CDR3 has 14 amino acids. V was shortened by 1 base and J by 7 bases, with 8 bases between the two germline ends. CDR3 loop: CASSQGQGNSPLHF. As DNA, the CDR3 is TGCGCCAGCAGCCAAGGCCAGGGGAATTCACCCCTCCACTTT.

V usage is TRBV12-5 and J usage is TRBJ2-3, with D perhaps TRBD2 (5 bases). The CDR3 has 14 residues. CDR1 is LGHNT and CDR2 is FRNRAP in the germline V gene. V was pared by 7 bases and J by 0 bases, with 11 bases between. The CDR3 here is CASAAVTSTDTQYF. The CDR3 nucleotides are TGTGCTAGTGCAGCGGTTACTAGCACAGATACGCAGTATTTT.

This chain connects TRBV11-2 to TRBJ2-3; perhaps TRBD1 as D (5 bases). The CDR3 contains 14 residues. CDR1 is SGHAT and CDR2 is FQNNGV in the germline V gene. Trimming left V 5 bases short and J 5 bases short, with 14 bases between. The DNA of the CDR3 is TGTGCCAGCAGCCGGCAGGGCGCCTTAGATACGCAGTATTTT. Translated: CASSRQGALDTQYF.

The DNA of the CDR3 is TGTGCCTGGAGCTCGCCTTCTACGCAGTATTTT. Amino acid sequence: CAWSSPSTQYF. This rearrangement joins TRBV30 to TRBJ2-3; D is unresolved. This CDR3 is built from 11 residues. The germline CDR1 and CDR2 sequences are GTSNPN and SVGIG (reference sequence). Trimming took off 3 bases at V and 8 bases at J, with 9 bases between the two ends.

The chain couples TRBV29-1 to TRBJ2-7, with TRBD2 matching over 8 bases. V shed 4 bases and J 7 bases; nucleotides not matched to a gene: 9. This CDR3 comprises 13 residues. Germline CDR1 is SQVTM and CDR2 is ANQGSEA. This CDR3 is CSVGSGGPREQYF. The CDR3 nucleotides read TGCAGCGTTGGATCGGGAGGGCCGCGGGAGCAGTACTTC.

The chain couples TRBV30 to TRBJ2-2, with D possibly TRBD1 on 6 matching bases. Germline CDR1 and CDR2: GTSNPN and SVGIG (reference sequence). The CDR3 is 15 residues long. The V end lost 3 bases, the J end lost 3 bases, and 14 bases lay between the germline ends. The CDR3 coding sequence is TGTGCCTGGAGCCCAGGGACACGGTACACCGGGGAGCTGTTTTTT. Translated: CAWSPGTRYTGELFF.

The CDR3 loop is CASSQREERGQPQHF. As DNA, the CDR3 is TGCGCCAGCAGCCAAAGAGAAGAACGGGGTCAGCCCCAGCATTTT. The chain couples TRBV4-3 to TRBJ1-5; D remains unclear. Germline V gives CDR1 LGHNA, CDR2 YSLEER. Trimming cost V 2 bases and J 6 bases, with 14 bases left between them. The CDR3 is 15 amino acids.

The rearrangement joins TRBV2 to TRBJ1-2; no clear D gene. This CDR3 spans 14 amino acids. V dropped 4 bases and J dropped 6 bases, with 15 bases sitting between them. Germline V gene lookup returns CDR1 SNHLY and CDR2 FYNNEI. CDR3: CASSVLGFRDGYTF. For the CDR3, the DNA is TGTGCCAGCAGTGTCTTGGGGTTTCGTGATGGCTACACCTTC. The full variable domain, its missing parts supplied by reference TRBV2 and TRBJ1-2, is EPEVTQTPSHQVTQMGQEVILRCVPISNHLYFYWYRQILGQKVEFLVSFYNNEISEKSEIFDDQFSVERPDGSNFTLKIRSTKLEDSAMYFCASSVLGFRDGYTFGSGTRLTVV.

The J gene is TRBJ2-2, the V gene TRBV6-6; TRBD1 might be the D (6 bases). CDR3 length: 16 residues. Germline V gene sequence: CDR1 MNHNY, CDR2 SVGAGI (reference sequence). V lost 7 bases to trimming and J lost 3 bases, with 18 bases between them. The CDR3 protein is CASNRAGRGHTGELFF. The DNA of the CDR3 is TGTGCCAGCAACAGGGCAGGGCGAGGGCACACCGGGGAGCTGTTTTTT.

This clone was detected only a few times. As DNA, the CDR3 is TGCGCCAGCAGCCAAAGAGACAGGGGGAGGAATCAGCCCCAGCATTTT. This sequence encodes CASSQRDRGRNQPQHF. V usage is TRBV4-1 and J usage is TRBJ1-5; the match to TRBD1 covers 9 bases. The CDR3 extends over 16 amino acids. Looked up from germline, CDR1 is MGHRA and CDR2 is YSYEKL. V dropped 2 bases and J dropped 4; count of bases not matched to a gene: 6.

The rearrangement uses TRBV28 and TRBJ1-1, with a weak D call TRBD1 (5 bases). Germline lookup yields CDR1 MDHEN and CDR2 SYDVKM. CDR3 length: 14 amino acids. V lost 10 bases and J lost 1, with 16 bases in between. The CDR3 protein is CATHRGTANTEAFF. As DNA, the CDR3 is TGTGCCACCCACCGCGGGACGGCGAACACTGAAGCTTTCTTT.

V and J are TRBV11-2 and TRBJ1-4; possible D gene TRBD1, 5 bases. The CDR3 covers 16 residues. V was shortened by 5 bases and J by 3 bases, with 16 bases between the two germline ends. Germline CDR1 and CDR2: SGHAT and FQNNGV. CDR3: CASSRGWDGSNEKLFF. For the CDR3, the DNA is TGTGCCAGCAGCCGAGGCTGGGACGGATCTAATGAAAAACTGTTTTTT.

In its sample, this clone was seen a few times. This sequence joins TRBV5-1 and TRBJ2-7; D remains ambiguous. Per germline, CDR1 SGHRS and CDR2 YFSETQ. The CDR3 consists of 13 residues. V shed 3 bases and J shed 4 bases, with 11 bases lying between them. CDR3 nucleotides: TGCGCCAGCAGCTCGCTGTCTGGGTACGAGCAGTACTTC. Its protein product is CASSSLSGYEQYF.

This clone was seen a handful of times. The genes are TRBV2 and TRBJ1-5; 8 bases are a match to TRBD1. Trimming cost V 6 bases and J 2 bases; bases outside gene matches: 6. CDR1 SNHLY and CDR2 FYNNEI come from the germline V gene. This CDR3 region has 15 residues. CDR3 nucleotide sequence: TGTGCCAGCAGGATGGACAGGGAGCGCAATCAGCCCCAGCATTTT. Amino acid sequence: CASRMDRERNQPQHF.

The V call is TRBV7-3, the J call TRBJ2-4, with TRBD2 matching over 10 bases. CDR1 is SGHTA, CDR2 FQGTGA, per germline. The CDR3 covers 19 residues. V trimming: 4 bases; J trimming: 0 bases; junction bases outside the gene matches: 12. The CDR3 loop is CASSSATSGSSRAKNIQYF. The CDR3 region has the DNA TGTGCCAGCAGCTCTGCGACTAGCGGGTCCTCTCGAGCCAAAAACATTCAGTACTTC.

V gene TRBV5-1 combines with J gene TRBJ1-4, with a weak D call TRBD1 (6 bases). V lost 4 bases and J lost 4, with 11 bases in between. The CDR3 extends over 14 amino acids. CDR1 and CDR2 (germline): SGHRS, YFSETQ. CDR3 loop: CASSQGGLNEKLFF. The DNA of the CDR3 is TGCGCCAGCAGCCAAGGGGGTCTTAATGAAAAACTGTTTTTT.